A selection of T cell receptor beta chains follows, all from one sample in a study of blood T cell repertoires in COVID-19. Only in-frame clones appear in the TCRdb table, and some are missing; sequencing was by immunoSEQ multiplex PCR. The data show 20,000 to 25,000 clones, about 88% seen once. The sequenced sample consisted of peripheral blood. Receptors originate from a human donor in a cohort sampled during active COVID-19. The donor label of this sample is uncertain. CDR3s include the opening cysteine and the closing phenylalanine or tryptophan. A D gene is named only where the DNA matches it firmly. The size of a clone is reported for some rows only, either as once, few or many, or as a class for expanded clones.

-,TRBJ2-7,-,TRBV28,TGTGCCAGCAGTACCCCGACATCCTCCTACGAGCAGTACTTC,CASSTPTSSYEQYF
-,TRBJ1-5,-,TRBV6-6,TGTGCCAGTGGCGGGGGCGTTCGAAGCAATCAGCCCCAGCATTTT,CASGGGVRSNQPQHF
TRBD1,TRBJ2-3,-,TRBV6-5,TGTGCCAGCAGCTCCAGACAGGGGCGAATAGATACGCAGTATTTT,CASSSRQGRIDTQYF
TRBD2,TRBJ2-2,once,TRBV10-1,TGCGCCAGCAGTGGGGCTAGCGGGAGCGGTACCGGGGAGCTGTTTTTT,CASSGASGSGTGELFF
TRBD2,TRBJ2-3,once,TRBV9,TGTGCCAGCAGCGTAGACCGGGGGGGCACAGATACGCAGTATTTT,CASSVDRGGTDTQYF
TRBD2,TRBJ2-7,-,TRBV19,TGTGCCAGTAGTCCGAGGACTAGCTCTGGCGAGCAGTACTTC,CASSPRTSSGEQYF
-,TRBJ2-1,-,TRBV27,TGTGCCAGCAGTCCCGAAGGTGCGGGACCTTTCTCCTACAATGAGCAGTTCTTC,CASSPEGAGPFSYNEQFF
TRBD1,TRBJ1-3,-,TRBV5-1,TGCGCCAGCAGCTTGGGGACAGGGGAAAACACCATATATTTT,CASSLGTGENTIYF
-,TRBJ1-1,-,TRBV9,TGTGCCAGCAGCGCACTCTCGGACACTGAAGCTTTCTTT,CASSALSDTEAFF
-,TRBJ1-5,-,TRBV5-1,TGCGCCAGCAGCTTGACGGGGGAGCCCCAGCATTTT,CASSLTGEPQHF
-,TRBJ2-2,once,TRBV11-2,TGTGCCAGCAGTCTAGCCGGGGAGCTGTTTTTT,CASSLAGELFF
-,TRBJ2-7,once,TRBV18,TGTGCCAGCTCACCACCCGGTCAGGGTTACGAGCAGTACTTC,CASSPPGQGYEQYF
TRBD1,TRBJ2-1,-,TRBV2,TGTGCCAGCAGTAAAACGGGACAGAATTACAATGAGCAGTTCTTC,CASSKTGQNYNEQFF
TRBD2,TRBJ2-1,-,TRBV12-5,TGTGCTAGTGGTCACGGACTAGCGGGGAATGAGCAGTTCTTC,CASGHGLAGNEQFF
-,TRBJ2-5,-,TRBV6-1,TGTGCCAGCAGTGAGTCTCGGTCTCCCCAAGAGACCCAGTACTTC,CASSESRSPQETQYF
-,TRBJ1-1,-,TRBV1,TGCACCAGCAGCCAAGATTTTGAGAGATACACTGAAGCTTTCTTT,CTSSQDFERYTEAFF
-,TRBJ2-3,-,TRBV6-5,TGTGCCAGCAGTACCCAAGGAGACGGGACAGATACGCAGTATTTT,CASSTQGDGTDTQYF
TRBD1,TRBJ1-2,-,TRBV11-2,TGTGCCAGCAGCCGATGGACAGGGGTGAACTATGGCTACACCTTC,CASSRWTGVNYGYTF
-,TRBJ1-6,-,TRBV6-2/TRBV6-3,TGTGCCAGCAGTTCGCGGTCACCCCTCCACTTT,CASSSRSPLHF
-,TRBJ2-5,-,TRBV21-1,TGTGCCAGCAGCAAAGGGCGGACAGCCCAAGAGACCCAGTACTTC,CASSKGRTAQETQYF
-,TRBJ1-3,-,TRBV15,TGTGCCACCAGCGAAACAGATGGAAACACCATATATTTT,CATSETDGNTIYF
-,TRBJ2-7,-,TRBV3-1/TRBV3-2,TGTGCCAGCAGCCAAGATTTTGGGACACCTAGTAAGCAGTACTTC,CASSQDFGTPSKQYF
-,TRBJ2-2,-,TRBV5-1,TGCGCCAGCAGCTTGGAAGCGACCGGGGAGCTGTTTTTT,CASSLEATGELFF
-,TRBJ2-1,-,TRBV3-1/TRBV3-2,TGTGCCAGCAGCCCCCGCGAAGACAATGAGCAGTTCTTC,CASSPREDNEQFF
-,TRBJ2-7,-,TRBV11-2,TGTGCCAGCAGCTTAGGATGGGACTCAGCCTACGAGCAGTACTTC,CASSLGWDSAYEQYF
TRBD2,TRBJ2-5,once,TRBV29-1,TGCAGCGTTGTACCGGGACTAGCGGGAGGGCAAGAGACCCAGTACTTC,CSVVPGLAGGQETQYF